A selection of T cell receptor beta chains follows, all from one sample in a study of shared clonotypes between healthy human individuals. The repertoire was sequenced with immunoSEQ multiplex PCR; TCRdb's copy has only in-frame clones and lacks some. The repertoire consists of about 1.5 million clones, with roughly 96% occurring once and the leading ten covering roughly 1.2%. Sequencing used naive CD4+ T cells sorted from blood. The receptors originated from a man aged 30 to 45 in good health. CDR3s include the opening cysteine and the closing phenylalanine or tryptophan. Fields, in order: V gene, D gene, J gene, CDR3 protein, CDR3 DNA. A D gene is named only where the DNA matches it firmly.

TRBV19	TRBD2	TRBJ2-1	CASSISSVASLSGRGYNEQFF	TGTGCCAGTAGTATTTCATCAGTAGCTTCACTCAGCGGGAGGGGATACAATGAGCAGTTCTTC
TRBV27	.	TRBJ1-1	CASSLIPNSWTFF	TGTGCCAGCAGTTTAATTCCTAATAGTTGGACTTTCTTT
TRBV11-2	.	TRBJ2-3	CASSFSGGSSTDTQYF	TGTGCCAGCAGCTTTTCTGGCGGTTCTAGCACAGATACGCAGTATTTT
TRBV5-4	TRBD2	TRBJ2-7	CASSSETSGRVSYEQYF	TGTGCCAGCAGCTCGGAGACTAGCGGACGGGTCTCCTACGAGCAGTACTTC
TRBV20-1	.	TRBJ2-1	CSASNYNEQFF	TGCAGTGCGTCAAACTACAATGAGCAGTTCTTC
TRBV29-1	.	TRBJ2-5	CSVEGRGETQYF	TGCAGCGTTGAAGGGAGGGGAGAGACCCAGTACTTC
TRBV7-9	.	TRBJ2-6	CASSSRRGGLGSGANVLTF	TGTGCCAGCAGCTCGCGCCGTGGGGGGCTAGGCTCTGGGGCCAACGTCCTGACTTTC
TRBV9	.	TRBJ2-1	CASSVATRSYNEQFF	TGTGCCAGCAGCGTAGCTACTAGATCCTACAATGAGCAGTTCTTC
TRBV5-1	TRBD2	TRBJ2-3	CASSLLAGGISTDTQYF	TGCGCCAGCAGCTTGCTAGCGGGAGGGATAAGCACAGATACGCAGTATTTT
TRBV28	.	TRBJ1-1	CASKDKNTEAFF	TGTGCCAGTAAGGACAAGAACACTGAAGCTTTCTTT
TRBV5-6	.	TRBJ2-3	CASSSTFTDTQYF	TGTGCCAGCAGCTCCACTTTCACAGATACGCAGTATTTT
TRBV23-1	.	TRBJ1-2	CASSQSWAGENYGYTF	TGCGCCAGCAGTCAATCATGGGCAGGGGAGAACTATGGCTACACCTTC
TRBV13	TRBD1	TRBJ2-7	CASSKTWGQGKSYEQYF	TGTGCCAGCAGCAAGACATGGGGACAGGGGAAGTCCTACGAGCAGTACTTC
TRBV28	.	TRBJ2-3	CASNLPPGSDTQYF	TGTGCCAGCAATCTACCCCCTGGGTCAGATACGCAGTATTTT
TRBV9	TRBD1	TRBJ2-5	CASSLGQQETQYF	TGTGCCAGCAGCCTGGGACAGCAAGAGACCCAGTACTTC
TRBV7-9	.	TRBJ2-3	CASSQGRGMDTQYF	TGTGCCAGCAGCCAGGGGAGGGGTATGGATACGCAGTATTTT
TRBV14	.	TRBJ2-5	CASSRGAGSKETQYF	TGTGCCAGCAGCCGGGGGGCGGGATCGAAAGAGACCCAGTACTTC
TRBV5-5	.	TRBJ2-7	CASSFSGYEQYF	TGTGCCAGCAGCTTTTCGGGCTACGAGCAGTACTTC